The source of this TCR beta chain is a study of cytomegalovirus exposure and HLA in healthy donors. Libraries were prepared by immunoSEQ multiplex PCR; TCRdb keeps only in-frame clonotypes and omits some of them. Counted here are some 87,000 clones, 95% to 97% occurring once; the ten biggest clones make up about 1.3%. Study conclusions and caveats: Most observed TCR sequences were rare, whereas some public TCRs were detected in many donors.

Comment on this clone: Its specificity is not known.

This CDR3 spans 15 amino acids. Trimming left V 2 bases short and J 2 bases short, with 12 bases between. The germline V gene encodes CDR1 SGHAT and CDR2 FQNNGV. This TCR derives from a woman between 18 and 29 years old in good health and CMV-seronegative. The V and J genes are TRBV11-2 and TRBJ2-5; the D is unclear. What was sequenced was PBMCs. This CDR3 reads CASSLNPPPQETQYF. The DNA for the CDR3 is TGTGCCAGCAGCTTAAATCCCCCCCCACAAGAGACCCAGTACTTC. Supplemented by reference TRBV11-2 and TRBJ2-5, the full variable domain reads EAGVAQSPRYKIIEKRQSVAFWCNPISGHATLYWYQQILGQGPKLLIQFQNNGVVDDSQLPKDRFSAERLKGVDSTLKIQPAKLEDSAVYLCASSLNPPPQETQYFGPGTRLLVL.